This T cell receptor (beta chain) was sequenced for a study of cytomegalovirus exposure and HLA in healthy donors. Of note for this clone: The antigen is unknown.

With 60 Vbeta and 13 Jbeta primers, the PCR was carried out. TCRdb's copy holds only in-frame clones and misses some; the assay was immunoSEQ multiplex PCR. The sample consists of around 110,000 clones, 77% of them appearing once. The CDR3 is 15 amino acids. V lost 6 bases and J 4 bases, leaving 17 bases between the germline ends. Looked up from germline, CDR1 is SNHLY and CDR2 is FYNNEI. Study findings and constraints: In vitro work confirmed that a few CMV-associated chains recognize CMV antigens. Donors were assumed by presence/absence analyses to have roughly uniform sequencing depth. A missense variant in DCLRE1C was later tied to TCR beta V- and J-gene trimming.

Specimen: PBMCs. The origin of this receptor is a male donor in good health and CMV-seronegative. The chain recombines TRBV2 with TRBJ2-3, with a possible D match to TRBD2 (6 bases). CDR3 protein: CASRIAESSSDTQYF. The CDR3 region has the DNA TGTGCCAGCAGGATAGCGGAGTCGTCATCAGATACGCAGTATTTT.